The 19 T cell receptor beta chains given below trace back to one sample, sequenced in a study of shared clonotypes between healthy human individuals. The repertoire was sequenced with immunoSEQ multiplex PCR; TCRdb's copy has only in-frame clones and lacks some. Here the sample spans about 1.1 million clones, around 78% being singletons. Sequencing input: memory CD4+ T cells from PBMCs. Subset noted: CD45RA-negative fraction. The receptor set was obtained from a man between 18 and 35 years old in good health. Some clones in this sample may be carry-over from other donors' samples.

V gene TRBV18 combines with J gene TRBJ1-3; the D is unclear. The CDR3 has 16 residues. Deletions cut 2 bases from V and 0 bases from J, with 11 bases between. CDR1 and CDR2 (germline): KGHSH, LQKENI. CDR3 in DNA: TGTGCCAGCTCACCAGACGGACGGAGCTCTGGAAACACCATATATTTT. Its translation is CASSPDGRSSGNTIYF. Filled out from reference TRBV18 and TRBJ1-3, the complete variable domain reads NAGVMQNPRHLVRRRGQEARLRCSPMKGHSHVYWYRQLPEEGLKFMVYLQKENIIDESGMPKERFSAEFPKEGPSILRIQQVVRGDSAAYFCASSPDGRSSGNTIYFGEGSWLTVV.

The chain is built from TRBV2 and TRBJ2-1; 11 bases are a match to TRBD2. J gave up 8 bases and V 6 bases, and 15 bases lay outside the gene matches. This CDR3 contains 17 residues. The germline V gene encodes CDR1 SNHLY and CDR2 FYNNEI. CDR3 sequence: CASSPIAGLAGGDEQFF. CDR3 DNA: TGTGCCAGCAGCCCTATCGCTGGGCTAGCGGGAGGCGATGAGCAGTTCTTC.

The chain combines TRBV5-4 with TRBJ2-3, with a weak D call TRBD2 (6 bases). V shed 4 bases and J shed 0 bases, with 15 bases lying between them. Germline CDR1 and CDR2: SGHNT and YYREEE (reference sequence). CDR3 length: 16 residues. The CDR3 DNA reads TGTGCCAGCAGCCAAGCCCTAGGGACTAGCACAGATACGCAGTATTTT. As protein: CASSQALGTSTDTQYF.

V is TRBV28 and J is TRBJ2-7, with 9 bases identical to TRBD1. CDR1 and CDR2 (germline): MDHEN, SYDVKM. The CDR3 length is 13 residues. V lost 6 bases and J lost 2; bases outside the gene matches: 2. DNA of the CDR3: TGTGCCAGCAGGGGGACAGGGCCCTACGAGCAGTACTTC. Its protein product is CASRGTGPYEQYF.

CDR3: CASAARGGGGPPYEQYF. DNA for the CDR3: TGTGCCAGCGCAGCGAGAGGGGGGGGAGGGCCCCCCTACGAGCAGTACTTC. J is TRBJ2-7 and V is TRBV28, with D possibly TRBD2 on 7 matching bases. This CDR3 is 17 amino acids long. The germline V gene encodes CDR1 MDHEN and CDR2 SYDVKM. The germline V and J ends were trimmed by 8 bases and 2 bases, with 25 bases remaining between them.

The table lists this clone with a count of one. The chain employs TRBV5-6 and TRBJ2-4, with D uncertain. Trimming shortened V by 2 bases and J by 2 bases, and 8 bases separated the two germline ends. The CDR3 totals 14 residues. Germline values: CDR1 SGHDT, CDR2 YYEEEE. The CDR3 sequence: CASSFSGTKNIQYF. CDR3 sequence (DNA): TGTGCCAGCAGCTTCTCCGGAACCAAAAACATTCAGTACTTC.

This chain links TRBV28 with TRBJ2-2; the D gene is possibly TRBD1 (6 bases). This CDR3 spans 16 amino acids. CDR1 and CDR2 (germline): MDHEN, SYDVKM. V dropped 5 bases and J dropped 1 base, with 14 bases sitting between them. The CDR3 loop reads CASSPHLGGNTGELFF. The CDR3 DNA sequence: TGTGCCAGCAGTCCCCACTTAGGGGGGAACACCGGGGAGCTGTTTTTT.

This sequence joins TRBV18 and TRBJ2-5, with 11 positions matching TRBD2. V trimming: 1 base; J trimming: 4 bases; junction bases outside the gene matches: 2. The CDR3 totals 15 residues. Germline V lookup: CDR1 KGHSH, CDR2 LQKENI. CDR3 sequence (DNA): TGTGCCAGCTCACCACGCCTAGCGGGAGGAGAGACCCAGTACTTC. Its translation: CASSPRLAGGETQYF.

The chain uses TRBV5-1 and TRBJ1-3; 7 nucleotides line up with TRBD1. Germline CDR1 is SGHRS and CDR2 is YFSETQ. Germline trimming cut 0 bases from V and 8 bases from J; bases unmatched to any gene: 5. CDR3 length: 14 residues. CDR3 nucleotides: TGCGCCAGCAGCTTGGAGGGGGCTCTGGACACCATATATTTT. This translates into CASSLEGALDTIYF.

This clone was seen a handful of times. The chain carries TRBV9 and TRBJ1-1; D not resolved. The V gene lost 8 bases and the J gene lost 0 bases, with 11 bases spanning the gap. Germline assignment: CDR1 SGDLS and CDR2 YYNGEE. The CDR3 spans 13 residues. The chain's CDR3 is CASGPTVNTEAFF. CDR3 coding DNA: TGTGCCAGTGGACCGACCGTGAACACTGAAGCTTTCTTT.

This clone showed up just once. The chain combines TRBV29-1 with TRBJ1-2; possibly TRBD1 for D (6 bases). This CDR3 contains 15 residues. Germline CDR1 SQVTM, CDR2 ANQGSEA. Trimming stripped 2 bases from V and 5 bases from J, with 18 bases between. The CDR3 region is CSVEPPTGGSYGYTF. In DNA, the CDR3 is TGCAGCGTTGAACCCCCCACGGGGGGCAGTTATGGCTACACCTTC.

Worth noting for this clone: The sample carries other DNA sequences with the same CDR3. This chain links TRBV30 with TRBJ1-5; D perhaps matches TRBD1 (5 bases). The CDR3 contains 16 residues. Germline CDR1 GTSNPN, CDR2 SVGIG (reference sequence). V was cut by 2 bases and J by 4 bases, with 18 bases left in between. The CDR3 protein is CAWSPPGEVNNQPQHF. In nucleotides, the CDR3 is TGTGCCTGGAGTCCGCCGGGGGAAGTGAATAATCAGCCCCAGCATTTT. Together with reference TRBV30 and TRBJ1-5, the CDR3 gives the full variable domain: SQTIHQWPATLVQPVGSPLSLECTVEGTSNPNLYWYRQAAGRGLQLLFYSVGIGQISSEVPQNLSASRPQDRQFILSSKKLLLSDSGFYLCAWSPPGEVNNQPQHFGDGTRLSIL.

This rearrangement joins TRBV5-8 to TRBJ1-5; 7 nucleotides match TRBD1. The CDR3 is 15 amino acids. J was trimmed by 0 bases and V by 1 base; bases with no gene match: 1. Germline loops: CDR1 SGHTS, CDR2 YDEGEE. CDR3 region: CASSLTGDSNQPQHF. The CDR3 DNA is TGTGCCAGCAGCTTGACAGGGGATAGCAATCAGCCCCAGCATTTT.

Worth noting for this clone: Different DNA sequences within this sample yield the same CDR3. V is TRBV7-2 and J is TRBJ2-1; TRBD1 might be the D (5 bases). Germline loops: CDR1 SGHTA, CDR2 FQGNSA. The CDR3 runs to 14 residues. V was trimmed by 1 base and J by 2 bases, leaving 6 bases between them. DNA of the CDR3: TGTGCCAGCAGCTTAGGGACAACCTACAATGAGCAGTTCTTC. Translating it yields CASSLGTTYNEQFF.

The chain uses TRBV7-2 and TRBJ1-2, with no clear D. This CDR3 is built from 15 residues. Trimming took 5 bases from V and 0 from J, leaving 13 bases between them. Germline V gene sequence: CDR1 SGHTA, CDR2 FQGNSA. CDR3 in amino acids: CASSPRPNTNYGYTF. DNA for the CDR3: TGTGCCAGCAGCCCCCGACCCAACACTAACTATGGCTACACCTTC.

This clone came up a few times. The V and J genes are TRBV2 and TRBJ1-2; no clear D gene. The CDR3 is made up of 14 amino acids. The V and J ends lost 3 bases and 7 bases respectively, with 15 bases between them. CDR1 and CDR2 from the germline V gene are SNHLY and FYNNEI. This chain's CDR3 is CASSEGRPARGYTF. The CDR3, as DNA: TGTGCCAGCAGTGAGGGCAGGCCAGCCCGTGGCTACACCTTC.

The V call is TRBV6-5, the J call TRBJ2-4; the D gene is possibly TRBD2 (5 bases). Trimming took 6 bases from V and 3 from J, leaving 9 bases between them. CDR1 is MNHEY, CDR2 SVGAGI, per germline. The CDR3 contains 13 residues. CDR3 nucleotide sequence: TGTGCCAGCAGCGACCGGGGCAAAAACATTCAGTACTTC. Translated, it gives CASSDRGKNIQYF.

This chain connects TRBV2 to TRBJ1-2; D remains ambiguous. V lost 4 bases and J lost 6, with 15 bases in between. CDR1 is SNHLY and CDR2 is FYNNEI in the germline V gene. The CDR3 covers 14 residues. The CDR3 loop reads CASSGVLGFDGYTF. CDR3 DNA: TGTGCCAGCAGTGGAGTTCTGGGTTTCGATGGCTACACCTTC.

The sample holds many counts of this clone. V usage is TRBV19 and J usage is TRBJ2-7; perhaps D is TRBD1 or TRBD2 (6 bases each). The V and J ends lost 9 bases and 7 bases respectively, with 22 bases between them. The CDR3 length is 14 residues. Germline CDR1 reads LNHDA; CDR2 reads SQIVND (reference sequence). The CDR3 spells CARNTQGTSREQYF. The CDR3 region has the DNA TGTGCCAGGAATACACAGGGTACTAGCCGTGAGCAGTACTTC.